The 21 T cell receptor beta chains below were found in one sample sequenced in a study of blood T cell repertoires in COVID-19 (TCRdb year 2020). Library prep was done by the immunoSEQ multiplex PCR assay. This immuneACCESS table, as held by TCRdb, lists in-frame sequences with V and J called but not all clones. Of the missing ones, under half trace to an unresolved V gene in checked studies; the others have no known cause. The sample table lists a few hundred thousand clones, 75% to 85% of them with a count of one. The top ten clones comprise around 2.5% of the sample. The sequenced sample was peripheral blood. The receptor source for this set is a woman aged 70-85 years with COVID-19, enrolled during active disease.

The J gene is TRBJ1-3, the V gene TRBV4-1, with 8 bases matching TRBD1. Germline V gene sequence: CDR1 MGHRA, CDR2 YSYEKL. V shed 3 bases and J 5 bases; nucleotides not matched to a gene: 9. CDR3 length equals 16 residues. CDR3 sequence reads: CASSQGGRGQRNTIYF. The CDR3 DNA is TGCGCCAGCAGCCAGGGGGGCAGGGGGCAAAGAAACACCATATATTTT.

V and J are TRBV9 and TRBJ1-1; D perhaps matches TRBD1 (6 bases). CDR1 SGDLS and CDR2 YYNGEE come from the germline V gene. The CDR3 is 14 residues long. V was trimmed by 6 bases and J by 5 bases, leaving 17 bases between them. CDR3 protein: CASTYSSDSTEAFF. The CDR3 DNA sequence: TGTGCCAGCACCTATTCCTCGGACAGTACTGAAGCTTTCTTT. Complete variable domain (other parts from reference TRBV9 and TRBJ1-1): DSGVTQTPKHLITATGQRVTLRCSPRSGDLSVYWYQQSLDQGLQFLIQYYNGEERAKGNILERFSAQQFPDLHSELNLSSLELGDSALYFCASTYSSDSTEAFFGQGTRLTVV.

The J gene is TRBJ1-2, the V gene TRBV6-5; D call uncertain. CDR1 and CDR2 from the germline V gene are MNHEY and SVGAGI. Deletions cut 2 bases from V and 4 bases from J, with 8 bases between. There are 13 residues in the CDR3. The CDR3 nucleotides are TGTGCCAGCAGTTACACCGGGGTCTATGGCTACACCTTC. Residues: CASSYTGVYGYTF.

The chain uses TRBV7-2 and TRBJ2-3, with a tentative D call TRBD2 (6 bases). Trimming stripped 6 bases from V and 1 base from J, with 14 bases between. The V gene's germline CDR1 is SGHTA and CDR2 FQGNSA. The CDR3 runs 15 residues. The DNA for the CDR3 is TGTGCCAGCAGACCCCGGGTAGCGGGCACAGATACGCAGTATTTT. Translated: CASRPRVAGTDTQYF.

The chain couples TRBV18 to TRBJ1-3; TRBD1 matches 9 bases. Germline assignment: CDR1 KGHSH and CDR2 LQKENI. V shed 3 bases, J shed 1 base, and the junction held 4 bases outside the gene matches. The CDR3 is 16 amino acids. The CDR3 nucleotides read TGTGCCAGCTCACCTCCCGACAGGGGGTCTGGAAACACCATATATTTT. Translation gives CASSPPDRGSGNTIYF.

The gene calls are TRBV11-2 and TRBJ2-3; TRBD1 aligns across 7 bases. With 5 bases clipped from V and 6 bases from J, the junction kept 14 bases outside the gene matches. The V gene's germline CDR1 is SGHAT and CDR2 FQNNGV. The CDR3 covers 16 residues. DNA of the CDR3: TGTGCCAGCAGCCCCGGGACAGACCTACAGTTGGATACGCAGTATTTT. Translated: CASSPGTDLQLDTQYF. The variable domain in full, completed from reference TRBV11-2 and TRBJ2-3, reads EAGVAQSPRYKIIEKRQSVAFWCNPISGHATLYWYQQILGQGPKLLIQFQNNGVVDDSQLPKDRFSAERLKGVDSTLKIQPAKLEDSAVYLCASSPGTDLQLDTQYFGPGTRLTVL.

The genes are TRBV7-3 and TRBJ1-1, with 8 bases matching TRBD1. The CDR3 sequence is 15 residues long. Looked up from germline, CDR1 is SGHTA and CDR2 is FQGTGA. J lost 3 bases, V lost 5 bases, and 8 bases had no gene match. The CDR3, as DNA: TGTGCCAGCAGCGCAAACAGGGGGGGATACACTGAAGCTTTCTTT. Translated, it gives CASSANRGGYTEAFF.

This rearrangement joins TRBV7-2 to TRBJ2-1; D may be TRBD1 (6 bases). The CDR3 length is 13 residues. Germline V gene data show CDR1 as SGHTA and CDR2 as FQGNSA. Trimming pared 11 bases from V and 0 bases from J, leaving 11 bases between. CDR3 protein: CAGGQSSYNEQFF. As DNA, the CDR3 is TGTGCCGGGGGACAAAGCTCCTACAATGAGCAGTTCTTC.

This sequence joins TRBV4-2 and TRBJ2-2; 13 bases map to TRBD2. CDR1 is LGHNA, CDR2 YNFKEQ, per germline. The CDR3 length is 16 residues. The trim removed 5 bases at V and 7 bases at J, leaving 7 bases unmatched. CDR3 sequence: CASSKLAGGRNGELFF. The CDR3 DNA follows: TGTGCCAGCAGCAAACTAGCGGGAGGGCGAAACGGGGAGCTGTTTTTT.

The gene calls are TRBV4-3 and TRBJ2-1, with 9 bases fitting TRBD2. This CDR3 comprises 17 residues. Germline-derived CDR1 and CDR2 are LGHNA and YSLEER. V was clipped by 0 bases and J by 3 bases; unmatched bases: 6. CDR3 DNA: TGCGCCAGCAGCCAAGATGGAGCGGGGGGCCACTACAATGAGCAGTTCTTC. Translating gives CASSQDGAGGHYNEQFF.

The J gene is TRBJ2-2, the V gene TRBV24-1, with D uncertain. The CDR3 runs 13 residues. The V gene's germline CDR1 is KGHDR and CDR2 SFDVKD. Trimming took off 2 bases at V and 5 bases at J, with 5 bases between the two ends. The CDR3 reads CATSDSGTGELFF. In DNA, the CDR3 is TGTGCCACCAGTGATTCCGGTACCGGGGAGCTGTTTTTT.

The chain employs TRBV10-1 and TRBJ1-3; no clear D gene. This CDR3 is built from 13 residues. V dropped 3 bases and J dropped 8 bases, with 11 bases sitting between them. Looked up from germline, CDR1 is WNHNN and CDR2 is SYGVQD (reference sequence). The CDR3 DNA sequence: TGCGCCAGCAGTGACATAGTCGGGGACACCATATATTTT. It translates to CASSDIVGDTIYF.

The chain carries TRBV7-6 and TRBJ2-5; D is possibly TRBD1 (6 bases). The CDR3 length is 13 residues. Germline V lookup: CDR1 SGHVS, CDR2 FNYEAQ. Trimming cost V 3 bases and J 3 bases, with 8 bases left between them. CDR3 sequence (DNA): TGTGCCAGCAGCTTGGGGGCTGAAGAGACCCAGTACTTC. Amino acid sequence: CASSLGAEETQYF.

The chain links TRBV6-5 to TRBJ1-3, with D unresolved. The length of the CDR3 is 14 residues. The germline V gene encodes CDR1 MNHEY and CDR2 SVGAGI. The V and J ends lost 6 bases and 2 bases respectively, with 11 bases between them. CDR3 region: CASSQGLTGNTIYF. The CDR3 DNA reads as TGTGCCAGCAGCCAAGGACTGACTGGAAACACCATATATTTT.

V usage is TRBV20-1 and J usage is TRBJ1-1; D gene ambiguous. The germline CDR1 and CDR2 sequences are DFQATT and SNEGSKA (reference sequence). The CDR3 length is 11 residues. V was shortened by 3 bases and J by 7 bases, with 9 bases between the two germline ends. In DNA, the CDR3 is TGCAGTGCTAGGGCCCCCGTTGAAGCTTTCTTT. Its protein is CSARAPVEAFF.

The rearrangement uses TRBV13 and TRBJ2-3, with TRBD2 matching 14 bases. The ends lost 4 bases at V and 4 bases at J; junction bases unmatched: 10. This CDR3 spans 18 amino acids. From germline, CDR1 is PRHDT and CDR2 FYEKMQ (reference sequence). The CDR3 spells CASSSPLGTSGGADTQYF. The CDR3 DNA is TGTGCCAGCAGCTCACCCCTTGGGACTAGCGGGGGAGCAGATACGCAGTATTTT.

This chain connects TRBV5-4 to TRBJ1-2; TRBD1 is a possible D gene (5 bases). Between the trimmed V and J ends, which lost 0 bases and 7 bases, there was a span of 19 bases. Germline assignment: CDR1 SGHNT and CDR2 YYREEE (reference sequence). This CDR3 spans 16 amino acids. The CDR3 nucleotides are TGTGCCAGCAGCTTGGACAGGCATCCCCCACTGGCTGGCTACACCTTC. This encodes CASSLDRHPPLAGYTF.

CDR3 in DNA: TGTGCCAGCAGCCCTGGACAGGGCTATGGCTACACCTTC. Translation gives CASSPGQGYGYTF. The chain joins TRBV5-6 to TRBJ1-2; 8 bases are a match to TRBD1. The CDR3 runs to 13 residues. The germline V gene has CDR1 SGHDT and CDR2 YYEEEE. Losses at the gene ends were 4 bases for V and 4 bases for J; bases not matched to a gene: 3.

The rearrangement joins TRBV3-1 (or the pseudogene TRBV3-2) to TRBJ2-1, with 7 nucleotides matching TRBD2. The CDR3 runs to 14 residues. J lost 8 bases, V lost 2 bases, and 6 bases had no gene match. Looked up from germline, CDR1 is LGHDT and CDR2 is YNNKEL (reference sequence). In DNA, the CDR3 is TGTGCCAGCAGCCAACATTGGGGGAGGGATGAGCAGTTCTTC. It encodes CASSQHWGRDEQFF.

The chain uses TRBV7-9 and TRBJ2-7, with 13 bases matching TRBD2. Germline V CDR1 and CDR2: SEHNR, FQNEAQ (reference sequence). Trimming cost V 5 bases and J 3 bases; bases outside gene matches: 10. The CDR3 runs 17 residues. The CDR3 DNA reads as TGTGCCAGCAGCACTGACTGGGGACTAGCGGGATTCTACGAGCAGTACTTC. It encodes CASSTDWGLAGFYEQYF.

This clone appeared a single time. The CDR3 reads CASSSGTEYGYTF. DNA for the CDR3: TGTGCCAGCAGTTCCGGGACAGAGTATGGCTACACCTTC. The V gene is TRBV5-4, the J gene TRBJ1-2; 7 nucleotides match TRBD1. The CDR3 runs to 13 residues. With 5 bases clipped from V and 5 bases from J, the junction kept 6 bases outside the gene matches. The germline gives CDR1 SGHNT, CDR2 YYREEE (reference sequence).